The 2 T cell receptor beta chains presented below share a single source sample, sequenced in a study of CD8+ T cells in alopecia areata. After isolation, RNA underwent reverse transcription to generate cDNA as the sequencing template. Repertoires were generated with immunoSEQ multiplex PCR, while TCRdb's copy carries only in-frame clones and drops some. The table records some 130,000 clones, about 47% of them present only once. This specimen was CD8+ T cells sorted from blood, taken at week 0. The receptor set was obtained from a human donor with alopecia areata.

The chain is built from TRBV7-8 and TRBJ2-5; no clear D. V was shortened by 1 base and J by 1 base, with 7 bases between the two germline ends. Germline V CDR1 and CDR2: SGHVS, FQNEAQ. The CDR3 consists of 14 residues. In DNA, the CDR3 is TGTGCCAGCAGCTTAGGGGCAGCCCAAGAGACCCAGTACTTC. It translates to CASSLGAAQETQYF. Filled out from reference TRBV7-8 and TRBJ2-5, the complete variable domain reads GAGVSQSPRYKVAKRGQDVALRCDPISGHVSLFWYQQALGQGPEFLTYFQNEAQLDKSGLPSDRFFAERPEGSVSTLKIQRTQQEDSAVYLCASSLGAAQETQYFGPGTRLLVL.

The gene calls are TRBV5-6 and TRBJ1-2; TRBD1 matches at 11 bases. The CDR3 has 16 residues. Looked up from germline, CDR1 is SGHDT and CDR2 is YYEEEE. J lost 4 bases, V lost 0 bases, and 5 bases had no gene match. DNA for the CDR3: TGTGCCAGCAGCTTGGGGACAGGGGGCTTTGGCTATGGCTACACCTTC. This encodes CASSLGTGGFGYGYTF.